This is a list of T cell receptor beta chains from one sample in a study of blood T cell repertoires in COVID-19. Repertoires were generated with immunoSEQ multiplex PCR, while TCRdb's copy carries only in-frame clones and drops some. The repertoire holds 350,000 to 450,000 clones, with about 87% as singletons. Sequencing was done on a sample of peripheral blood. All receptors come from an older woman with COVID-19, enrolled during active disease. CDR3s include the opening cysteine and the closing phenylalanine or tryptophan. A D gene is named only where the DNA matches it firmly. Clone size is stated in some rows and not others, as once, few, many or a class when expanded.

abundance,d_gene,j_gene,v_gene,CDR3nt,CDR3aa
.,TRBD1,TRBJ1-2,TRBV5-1,TGCGCCAGCAGCTTGGCCGTGGGACAGGGGGCCTATGGCTACACCTTC,CASSLAVGQGAYGYTF
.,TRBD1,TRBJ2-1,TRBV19,TGTGCCAGTATTCCGACTCGGGGGGACAGGGCCTCCTACAATGAGCAGTTCTTC,CASIPTRGDRASYNEQFF
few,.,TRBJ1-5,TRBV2,TGTGCCAGCAGCCGGGACAACAATCAGCCCCAGCATTTT,CASSRDNNQPQHF
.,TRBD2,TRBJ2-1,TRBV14,TGTGCCAGCAGCCAAGAGTGGAGGGAGGGCGAGCAGTTCTTC,CASSQEWREGEQFF
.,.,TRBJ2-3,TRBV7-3,TGTGCCAGCAGCTTAACACATGCCACAGATACGCAGTATTTT,CASSLTHATDTQYF
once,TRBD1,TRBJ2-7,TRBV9,TGTGCCAGCAGCGCCCCCGGGACAGGGGGGAAGGAGCAGTACTTC,CASSAPGTGGKEQYF
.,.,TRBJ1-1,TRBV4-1,TGCGCCAGCAGCCAAGTTGCTTTACAAGGGGCAGGGAAGAACACTGAAGCTTTCTTT,CASSQVALQGAGKNTEAFF
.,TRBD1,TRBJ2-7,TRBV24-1,TGTGCCACCAGCCAACGAAGCGGACAGGGGTTATCCTACGAGCAGTACTTC,CATSQRSGQGLSYEQYF
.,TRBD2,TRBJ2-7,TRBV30,TGTGCCTGGAGTATAGGACTAGCAGACGAGCAGTACTTC,CAWSIGLADEQYF
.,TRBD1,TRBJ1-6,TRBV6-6,TGTGCCACCGGACAGGATAATTCACCCCTCCACTTT,CATGQDNSPLHF
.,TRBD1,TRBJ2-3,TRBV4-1,TGCGCCAGCAGCCGGACAGGGCCCTCCACAGATACGCAGTATTTT,CASSRTGPSTDTQYF
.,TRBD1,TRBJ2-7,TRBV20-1,TGCAGTGCTTCGACAGGGTATGAGCAGTACTTC,CSASTGYEQYF
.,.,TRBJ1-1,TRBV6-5,TGTGCCAGCAGTTACTCGATAGACTCGTCTGAAGCTTTCTTT,CASSYSIDSSEAFF
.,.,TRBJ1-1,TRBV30,TGTGCCTGGAAGCGAGGTAGGATGAACACTGAAGCTTTCTTT,CAWKRGRMNTEAFF
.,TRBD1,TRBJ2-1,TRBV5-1,TGCGCCAGCAGCCTGATGGGACAGTACAATGAGCAGTTCTTC,CASSLMGQYNEQFF
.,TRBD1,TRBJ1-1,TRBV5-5,TGTGCCAGCAGCTTGACAGGGGTGATGAACACTGAAGCTTTCTTT,CASSLTGVMNTEAFF
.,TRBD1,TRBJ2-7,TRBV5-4,TGTGCCAGCAGCATGGACAGGGGGCTCTACGAGCAGTACTTC,CASSMDRGLYEQYF
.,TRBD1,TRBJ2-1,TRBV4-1,TGCGCCAGCAGCCAAGATAGGACAGGGGCGAACTACAATGAGCAGTTCTTC,CASSQDRTGANYNEQFF
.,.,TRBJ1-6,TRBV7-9,TGTGCCAGCAGCCCCGGGAACATCAATTCACCCCTCCACTTT,CASSPGNINSPLHF
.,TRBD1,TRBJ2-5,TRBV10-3,TGTGCCATCAGAAAGGGACAGGACGAGACCCAGTACTTC,CAIRKGQDETQYF